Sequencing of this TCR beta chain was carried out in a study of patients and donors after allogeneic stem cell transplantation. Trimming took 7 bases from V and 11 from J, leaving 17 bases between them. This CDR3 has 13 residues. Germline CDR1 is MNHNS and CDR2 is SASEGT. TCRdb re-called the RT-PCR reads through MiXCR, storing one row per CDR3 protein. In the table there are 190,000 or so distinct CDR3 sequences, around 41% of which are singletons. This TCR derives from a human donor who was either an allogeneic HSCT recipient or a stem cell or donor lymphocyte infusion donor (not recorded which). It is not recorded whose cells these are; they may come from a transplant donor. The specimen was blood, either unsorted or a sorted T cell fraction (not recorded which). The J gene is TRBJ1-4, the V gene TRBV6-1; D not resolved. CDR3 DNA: TGTGCCAGCATTGCGAAGAGGGCGACCAAACTGTTTTTT. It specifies CASIAKRATKLFF.